These T cell receptor beta chains were read from a single sample in a study of T cells in Graves' hyperthyroidism and ophthalmopathy. In TCRdb, the multiplex PCR reads were re-called with MiXCR into one record per CDR3 protein. The sample yields 750,000 to 950,000 distinct CDR3 sequences, 35% to 40% seen once. The sequenced sample consisted of blood. These receptors originate from a man aged 18 to 29 with Graves' hyperthyroidism. Both conserved end residues are part of each CDR3. D genes are given only for firm matches. Size tells how often a clone was seen (once, few, many) or the class of an expanded clone, and some rows leave it out.

clone size: -
V gene: TRBV5-1
D gene: TRBD1
J gene: TRBJ2-3
CDR3 DNA: TGCGCCAGCAGCTTGGCTGACAGGGTCCCCACAGATACGCAGTATTTT
CDR3 protein: CASSLADRVPTDTQYF

clone size: once
V gene: TRBV7-9
D gene: TRBD1
J gene: TRBJ2-6
CDR3 DNA: TGCGCCAGCAGCCAAAACAGGGGTGCCGGGGCCAACGTCCTGACTTTC
CDR3 protein: CASSQNRGAGANVLTF

clone size: -
V gene: TRBV5-6
D gene: TRBD1
J gene: TRBJ1-2
CDR3 DNA: TGTGCCAGCAGCTCTAGGGACAGATACTATGGCTACACCTTC
CDR3 protein: CASSSRDRYYGYTF

clone size: few
V gene: TRBV4-1
D gene: -
J gene: TRBJ2-5
CDR3 DNA: TGCGCCAGCAGCCAAGAAGGTCATGGACGGGAGACCCAGTACTTC
CDR3 protein: CASSQEGHGRETQYF

clone size: many
V gene: TRBV10-3
D gene: -
J gene: TRBJ2-7
CDR3 DNA: TGTGCCATCAGCCCCGCAGCGGAGGTCTACGAGCAGTACTTC
CDR3 protein: CAISPAAEVYEQYF

clone size: many
V gene: TRBV7-2
D gene: -
J gene: TRBJ2-5
CDR3 DNA: TGTGCCAGCAGCTTAGTTTGGCAGGAGACCCAGTACTTC
CDR3 protein: CASSLVWQETQYF

clone size: -
V gene: TRBV10-3
D gene: -
J gene: TRBJ1-6
CDR3 DNA: TGTGCCATCAGTGACCCGGGCACGGTAGGCTCACCCCTCCACTTT
CDR3 protein: CAISDPGTVGSPLHF

clone size: many
V gene: TRBV20-1
D gene: TRBD1
J gene: TRBJ2-5
CDR3 DNA: TGCAGTGCTAGATTTCACGGACAGGGAAAAGAGACCCAGTACTTC
CDR3 protein: CSARFHGQGKETQYF

clone size: many
V gene: TRBV20-1
D gene: -
J gene: TRBJ1-5
CDR3 DNA: TGCAGTGCTACCTTAACAGGCCAGGGTAGCAATCAGCCCCAGCATTTT
CDR3 protein: CSATLTGQGSNQPQHF

clone size: many
V gene: TRBV25-1
D gene: -
J gene: TRBJ1-4
CDR3 DNA: TGTGCCAGCAGTGACCTGGCGGGTCGGGACGAAAAACTGTTTTTT
CDR3 protein: CASSDLAGRDEKLFF

clone size: -
V gene: TRBV10-3
D gene: -
J gene: TRBJ2-5
CDR3 DNA: TGTGCCGGAGCCGGGCCGGGTGAGACCCAGTACTTC
CDR3 protein: CAGAGPGETQYF

clone size: -
V gene: TRBV27
D gene: -
J gene: TRBJ2-7
CDR3 DNA: TGTGCCAGCAGTGAGGACGGCCCCTACGAGCAGTACTTC
CDR3 protein: CASSEDGPYEQYF

clone size: -
V gene: TRBV10-2
D gene: TRBD1
J gene: TRBJ2-7
CDR3 DNA: TGCGCCAGCAGAAATTCCGGGACAGGAGCCTACGAGCAGTACTTC
CDR3 protein: CASRNSGTGAYEQYF

clone size: -
V gene: TRBV5-1
D gene: TRBD1
J gene: TRBJ1-5
CDR3 DNA: TGCGCCAGCAGCTTGGCCCCCAGGGGGCAAGAGCCCCAGCATTTT
CDR3 protein: CASSLAPRGQEPQHF

clone size: -
V gene: TRBV7-9
D gene: TRBD2
J gene: TRBJ2-2
CDR3 DNA: TGTGCCAGCAGCACGGGACTAGCGGGAGAGTCCACCGGGGAGCTGTTTTTT
CDR3 protein: CASSTGLAGESTGELFF

clone size: many
V gene: TRBV2
D gene: -
J gene: TRBJ1-5
CDR3 DNA: TGTGCCAGCAGTGCTTTAGGGAATCAGCCCCAGCATTTT
CDR3 protein: CASSALGNQPQHF

clone size: -
V gene: TRBV19
D gene: -
J gene: TRBJ2-7
CDR3 DNA: TGTGCCAGTAGTATAGGAAACGTGAGATCCTACGAGCAGTACTTC
CDR3 protein: CASSIGNVRSYEQYF

clone size: many
V gene: TRBV20-1
D gene: -
J gene: TRBJ2-7
CDR3 DNA: TGCAGTGCTTCGGACCAGACCACCGAGCAGTACTTC
CDR3 protein: CSASDQTTEQYF

clone size: many
V gene: TRBV20-1
D gene: -
J gene: TRBJ1-1
CDR3 DNA: TGCAGTGCTAGAGACAGGGTGATCCCCGCTTTCTTT
CDR3 protein: CSARDRVIPAFF

clone size: once
V gene: TRBV19
D gene: TRBD2
J gene: TRBJ2-2
CDR3 DNA: TGTGCCAGTAGTATAGGGGGCCTAGCGGGCGACACCGGGGAGCTGTTTTTT
CDR3 protein: CASSIGGLAGDTGELFF

clone size: -
V gene: TRBV30
D gene: -
J gene: TRBJ2-2
CDR3 DNA: TGTGCCTGGAGGTCCTTTGCGGGGTACGGGGAGCTGTTTTTT
CDR3 protein: CAWRSFAGYGELFF

clone size: -
V gene: TRBV11-2
D gene: TRBD1
J gene: TRBJ1-1
CDR3 DNA: TGTGCCAGCAGCACGGGGACAGGTATGAACACTGAAGCTTTCTTT
CDR3 protein: CASSTGTGMNTEAFF

clone size: -
V gene: TRBV7-2
D gene: TRBD1
J gene: TRBJ2-5
CDR3 DNA: TGCGCCAGCAGCTTGGGAGACAGGGGCGGAGGAGAGACCCAGTACTTC
CDR3 protein: CASSLGDRGGGETQYF

clone size: few
V gene: TRBV6-5
D gene: -
J gene: TRBJ1-5
CDR3 DNA: TGTGCCAGCAGTCCTTCGGCGGGTAGCAATCAGCCCCAGCATTTT
CDR3 protein: CASSPSAGSNQPQHF

clone size: many
V gene: TRBV20-1
D gene: TRBD1
J gene: TRBJ2-7
CDR3 DNA: TGCAGTGCTAGAGATCAAAGCAGGGGGCAGAACGAGCAGTACTTC
CDR3 protein: CSARDQSRGQNEQYF

clone size: -
V gene: TRBV20-1
D gene: TRBD2
J gene: TRBJ2-7
CDR3 DNA: TGCAGTGCTAGTGGTACCCCCCGGGAGGTATCCACCGAGCAGTACTTC
CDR3 protein: CSASGTPREVSTEQYF

clone size: -
V gene: TRBV7-9
D gene: -
J gene: TRBJ1-1
CDR3 DNA: TGTGCCAGCAGCTTACCGGGTTTCACTGAAGCTTTCTTT
CDR3 protein: CASSLPGFTEAFF

clone size: few
V gene: TRBV7-8
D gene: TRBD1
J gene: TRBJ2-7
CDR3 DNA: TGTGCCAGCAGCCTTAAGGGGGCCCTCGGAGAGCAGTACTTC
CDR3 protein: CASSLKGALGEQYF

clone size: -
V gene: TRBV2
D gene: TRBD1
J gene: TRBJ1-2
CDR3 DNA: TGTGCCAGGAGGGACAGTGGAATCTATGGCTACACCTTC
CDR3 protein: CARRDSGIYGYTF

clone size: -
V gene: TRBV19
D gene: TRBD2
J gene: TRBJ2-5
CDR3 DNA: TGTGCCAGCTCGCGTCGTCCTAGCGGGAGGCAGGTGGAGACCCAGTACTTC
CDR3 protein: CASSRRPSGRQVETQYF

clone size: -
V gene: TRBV5-1
D gene: TRBD1
J gene: TRBJ1-5
CDR3 DNA: TGCGCCAGCAGCTCAGACAGGGAGGATAGCAATCAGCCCCAGCATTTT
CDR3 protein: CASSSDREDSNQPQHF

clone size: -
V gene: TRBV25-1
D gene: TRBD1
J gene: TRBJ1-5
CDR3 DNA: TGTGCCAGCAGTGCTAATCGACAGGGGGCTGGGAGCAATCAGCCCCAGCATTTT
CDR3 protein: CASSANRQGAGSNQPQHF

clone size: -
V gene: TRBV28
D gene: -
J gene: TRBJ1-6
CDR3 DNA: TGTGCCAGCAGTTTATTTGGCGGTGGGGCACCCCTCCACTTT
CDR3 protein: CASSLFGGGAPLHF

clone size: -
V gene: TRBV10-3
D gene: TRBD1
J gene: TRBJ1-2
CDR3 DNA: TGTGCCACCGGGACAGGGAGGGATGGCTACACCTTC
CDR3 protein: CATGTGRDGYTF

clone size: -
V gene: TRBV4-1
D gene: -
J gene: TRBJ1-1
CDR3 DNA: TGCGCCAGCAGCCAAGATTACAACACTGAAGCTTTCTTT
CDR3 protein: CASSQDYNTEAFF

clone size: few
V gene: TRBV4-3
D gene: -
J gene: TRBJ1-5
CDR3 DNA: TGCGCCAGCAGCCAAGATGTCTCTGGTCAGCCCCAGCATTTT
CDR3 protein: CASSQDVSGQPQHF

clone size: -
V gene: TRBV9
D gene: TRBD2
J gene: TRBJ2-7
CDR3 DNA: TGTGCCAGCAGCTTAGGCGGGGGGGGGGACCGCTACGAGCAGTACTTC
CDR3 protein: CASSLGGGGDRYEQYF

clone size: few
V gene: TRBV14
D gene: TRBD2
J gene: TRBJ2-7
CDR3 DNA: TGTGCCAGCAGCCAAGCTAGCGGGGCATCCTACGAGCAGTACTTC
CDR3 protein: CASSQASGASYEQYF

clone size: many
V gene: TRBV7-2
D gene: -
J gene: TRBJ1-1
CDR3 DNA: TGTGCCAGCAGCTTAGTACTCGGTTACACTGAAGCTTTCTTT
CDR3 protein: CASSLVLGYTEAFF

clone size: few
V gene: TRBV5-4
D gene: -
J gene: TRBJ1-3
CDR3 DNA: TGTGCCAGCAGCTTTTGGCCCCCGAGCTCTGGAAACACCATATATTTT
CDR3 protein: CASSFWPPSSGNTIYF

clone size: many
V gene: TRBV19
D gene: -
J gene: TRBJ2-2
CDR3 DNA: TGTGCCAGCAGTGACTCGACCGGGGAGCTGTTTTTT
CDR3 protein: CASSDSTGELFF

clone size: few
V gene: TRBV4-1
D gene: -
J gene: TRBJ1-5
CDR3 DNA: TGCGCCAGCAGCCAAGAAAGGGCAGGGGTGATTAGCAATCAGCCCCAGCATTTT
CDR3 protein: CASSQERAGVISNQPQHF

clone size: -
V gene: TRBV7-3
D gene: -
J gene: TRBJ2-2
CDR3 DNA: TGTGCCAGCAGCTTAACAGGGCCAGGGACCGGGGAGCTGTTTTTT
CDR3 protein: CASSLTGPGTGELFF

clone size: -
V gene: TRBV19
D gene: -
J gene: TRBJ2-5
CDR3 DNA: TGTGCCAGTAATGAAGGGTATCCGAAGGAGACCCAGTACTTC
CDR3 protein: CASNEGYPKETQYF

clone size: few
V gene: TRBV5-1
D gene: -
J gene: TRBJ2-7
CDR3 DNA: TGCGCCAGCAGCACCCCAGCGAGCGCCCTTCCCTACGAGCAGTACTTC
CDR3 protein: CASSTPASALPYEQYF

clone size: -
V gene: TRBV20-1
D gene: -
J gene: TRBJ2-2
CDR3 DNA: TGCAGTGCGAGGGGACACCGAACCGGGGAGCTGTTTTTT
CDR3 protein: CSARGHRTGELFF

clone size: few
V gene: TRBV20-1
D gene: -
J gene: TRBJ2-7
CDR3 DNA: TGCAGTGCCGTAGACCTAACTAGTATCTCCTACGAGCAGTACTTC
CDR3 protein: CSAVDLTSISYEQYF

clone size: many
V gene: TRBV10-2
D gene: -
J gene: TRBJ1-3
CDR3 DNA: TGCGCCAGCAGTGAGTCTCCAGGGTTCTCTGGAAACACCATATATTTT
CDR3 protein: CASSESPGFSGNTIYF

clone size: few
V gene: TRBV12-3/TRBV12-4
D gene: -
J gene: TRBJ1-1
CDR3 DNA: TGTGCCAGCAGCCTTACCGGGACTGGGGGAACTGAAGCTTTCTTT
CDR3 protein: CASSLTGTGGTEAFF

clone size: -
V gene: TRBV9
D gene: TRBD1
J gene: TRBJ1-1
CDR3 DNA: TGTGCCAGCAGCGATGACAGGGGGGCTGAAGCTTTCTTT
CDR3 protein: CASSDDRGAEAFF

clone size: few
V gene: TRBV12-3/TRBV12-4
D gene: -
J gene: TRBJ1-1
CDR3 DNA: TGTGCCAGCAGTTTAAGGGGGGGGGCAACTGAAGCTTTCTTT
CDR3 protein: CASSLRGGATEAFF

clone size: -
V gene: TRBV5-1
D gene: -
J gene: TRBJ1-2
CDR3 DNA: TGCGCCAGCAGAGTCGGAGAGCTTAACTATGGCTACACCTTC
CDR3 protein: CASRVGELNYGYTF

clone size: few
V gene: TRBV12-3/TRBV12-4
D gene: TRBD1
J gene: TRBJ1-1
CDR3 DNA: TGTGCCATACTGTCCGGGACAGGAGAAGCTTTCTTT
CDR3 protein: CAILSGTGEAFF

clone size: few
V gene: TRBV14
D gene: -
J gene: TRBJ2-2
CDR3 DNA: TGTGCCAGCAGCCAAGATGAAGGTAGCGTCCTTCCCGGGGAGCTGTTTTTT
CDR3 protein: CASSQDEGSVLPGELFF